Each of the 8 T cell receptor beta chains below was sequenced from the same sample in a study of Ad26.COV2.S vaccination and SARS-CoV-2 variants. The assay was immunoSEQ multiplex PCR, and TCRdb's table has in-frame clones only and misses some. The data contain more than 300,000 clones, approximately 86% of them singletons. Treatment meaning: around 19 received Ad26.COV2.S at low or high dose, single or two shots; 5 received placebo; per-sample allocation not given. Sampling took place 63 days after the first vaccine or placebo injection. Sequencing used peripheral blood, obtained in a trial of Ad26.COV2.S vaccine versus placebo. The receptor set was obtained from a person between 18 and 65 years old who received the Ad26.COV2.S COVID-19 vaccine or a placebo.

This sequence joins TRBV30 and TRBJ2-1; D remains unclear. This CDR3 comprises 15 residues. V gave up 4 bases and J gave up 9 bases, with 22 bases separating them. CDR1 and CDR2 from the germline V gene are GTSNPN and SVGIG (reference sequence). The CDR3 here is CAWIRREVLVGEQFF. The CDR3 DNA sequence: TGTGCCTGGATTAGACGTGAGGTGCTCGTCGGTGAGCAGTTCTTC.

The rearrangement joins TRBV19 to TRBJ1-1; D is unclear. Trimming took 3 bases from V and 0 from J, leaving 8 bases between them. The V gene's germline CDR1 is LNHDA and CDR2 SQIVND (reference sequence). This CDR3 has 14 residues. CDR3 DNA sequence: TGTGCCAGTAGTATGGATCTTATGAACACTGAAGCTTTCTTT. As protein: CASSMDLMNTEAFF.

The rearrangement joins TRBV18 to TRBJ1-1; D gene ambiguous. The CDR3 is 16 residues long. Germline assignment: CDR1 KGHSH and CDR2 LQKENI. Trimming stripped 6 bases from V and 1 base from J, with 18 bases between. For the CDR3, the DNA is TGTGCCAGCTCGCTGATCAGAGACTGGGGGAACACTGAAGCTTTCTTT. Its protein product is CASSLIRDWGNTEAFF. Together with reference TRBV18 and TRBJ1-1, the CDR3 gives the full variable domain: NAGVMQNPRHLVRRRGQEARLRCSPMKGHSHVYWYRQLPEEGLKFMVYLQKENIIDESGMPKERFSAEFPKEGPSILRIQQVVRGDSAAYFCASSLIRDWGNTEAFFGQGTRLTVV.

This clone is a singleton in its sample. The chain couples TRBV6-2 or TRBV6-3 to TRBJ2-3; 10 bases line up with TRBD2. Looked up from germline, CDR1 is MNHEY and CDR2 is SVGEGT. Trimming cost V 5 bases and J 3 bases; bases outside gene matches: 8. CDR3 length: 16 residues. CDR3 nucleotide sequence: TGTGCCAGCAGTCCGCTAGCGGGGGTAGATACAGATACGCAGTATTTT. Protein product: CASSPLAGVDTDTQYF.

In nucleotides, the CDR3 is TGTGCCAGCAGCTTAATGGGGGTACAGGGGTCCGGGGAGCTGTTTTTT. This translates into CASSLMGVQGSGELFF. The V gene is TRBV7-3, the J gene TRBJ2-2; TRBD1 agrees at 7 bases. Germline CDR1 reads SGHTA; CDR2 reads FQGTGA. The V and J ends lost 1 base and 6 bases, in that order; junction bases with no gene match: 8. The CDR3 spans 16 residues.

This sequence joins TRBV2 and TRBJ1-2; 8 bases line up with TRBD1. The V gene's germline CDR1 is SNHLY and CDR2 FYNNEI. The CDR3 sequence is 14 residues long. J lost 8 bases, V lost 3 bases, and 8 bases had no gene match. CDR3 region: CASSDAGGLFGYTF. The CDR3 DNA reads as TGTGCCAGCAGTGACGCAGGGGGCTTATTCGGCTACACCTTC. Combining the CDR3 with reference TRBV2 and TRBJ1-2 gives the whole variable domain EPEVTQTPSHQVTQMGQEVILRCVPISNHLYFYWYRQILGQKVEFLVSFYNNEISEKSEIFDDQFSVERPDGSNFTLKIRSTKLEDSAMYFCASSDAGGLFGYTFGSGTRLTVV.

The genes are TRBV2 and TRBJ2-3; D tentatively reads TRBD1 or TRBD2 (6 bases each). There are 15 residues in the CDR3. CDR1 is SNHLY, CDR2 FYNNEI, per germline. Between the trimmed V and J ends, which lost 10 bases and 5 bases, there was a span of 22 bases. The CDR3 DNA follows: TGTGCCACCGACCCGGAGGGGGGCGGTGGAGATACGCAGTATTTT. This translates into CATDPEGGGGDTQYF.

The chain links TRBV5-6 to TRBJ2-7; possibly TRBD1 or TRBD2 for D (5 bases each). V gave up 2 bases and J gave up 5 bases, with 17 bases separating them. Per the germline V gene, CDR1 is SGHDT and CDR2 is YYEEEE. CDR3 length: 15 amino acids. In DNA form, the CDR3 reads TGTGCCAGCAGCTTTCGGATAGGGACGGTCAACGAGCAGTACTTC. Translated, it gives CASSFRIGTVNEQYF.